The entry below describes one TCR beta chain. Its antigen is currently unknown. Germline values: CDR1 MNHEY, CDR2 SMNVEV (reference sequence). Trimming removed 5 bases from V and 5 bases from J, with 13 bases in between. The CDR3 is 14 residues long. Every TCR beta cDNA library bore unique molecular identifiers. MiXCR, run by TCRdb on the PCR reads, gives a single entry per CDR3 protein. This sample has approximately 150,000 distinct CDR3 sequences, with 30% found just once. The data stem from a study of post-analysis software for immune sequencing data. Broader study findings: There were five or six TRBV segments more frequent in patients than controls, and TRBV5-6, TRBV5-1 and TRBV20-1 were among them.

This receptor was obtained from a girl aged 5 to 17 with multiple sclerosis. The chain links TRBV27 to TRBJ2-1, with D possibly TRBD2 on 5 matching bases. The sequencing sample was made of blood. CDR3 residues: CASSPGVTNNEQFF. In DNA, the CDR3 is TGTGCCAGCAGTCCCGGGGTTACTAACAATGAGCAGTTCTTC.